The 6 T cell receptor beta chains listed next were all sequenced from one sample in a study of blood T cell repertoires in COVID-19. The table came from immunoSEQ multiplex PCR; TCRdb's copy has only in-frame clones and leaves some out. This sample carries more than 300,000 clones, 70% to 90% of them seen once, and the ten largest clones take under 6.5%. Sequencing input: PBMCs or T cells enriched from blood (not recorded which). The receptors come from a woman in her thirties who had recovered from COVID-19.

This chain uses TRBV2 with TRBJ2-1; D remains unclear. CDR1 is SNHLY, CDR2 FYNNEI, per germline. Between the trimmed V and J ends, which lost 2 bases and 6 bases, there was a span of 8 bases. This CDR3 comprises 13 residues. The CDR3 region has the DNA TGTGCCAGCAGTGAAATCGGAGCCAATGAGCAGTTCTTC. It yields the protein CASSEIGANEQFF.

The J gene is TRBJ2-5, the V gene TRBV19; D possibly corresponds to TRBD2 (7 bases). Trimming removed 5 bases at V and 4 bases at J, with 14 bases between. Germline CDR1 and CDR2: LNHDA and SQIVND (reference sequence). The CDR3 length is 14 residues. CDR3: CASSQGGARETQYF. The CDR3, as DNA: TGTGCCAGTAGTCAAGGGGGGGCCAGAGAGACCCAGTACTTC.

The genes are TRBV19 and TRBJ1-1, with D tentatively TRBD1 (6 bases). Germline V gene sequence: CDR1 LNHDA, CDR2 SQIVND (reference sequence). The CDR3 sequence is 14 residues long. V was clipped by 7 bases and J by 0 bases, with 12 bases between them. CDR3 DNA sequence: TGTGCCAGTACCGACAGGTCCATGAACACTGAAGCTTTCTTT. Translating gives CASTDRSMNTEAFF.

The chain is built from TRBV10-3 and TRBJ2-1; D perhaps matches TRBD1 (6 bases). The CDR3 is made up of 14 amino acids. With 6 bases removed from V and 0 bases from J, the gap between germline ends came to 9 bases. Germline CDR1 and CDR2: ENHRY and SYGVKD. The CDR3, as DNA: TGTGCCATCAGAGGGGGTTCCTCCTACAATGAGCAGTTCTTC. Its protein product is CAIRGGSSYNEQFF.

This clone was observed once. The gene calls are TRBV5-1 and TRBJ1-6; TRBD1 matches at 9 bases. V shed 4 bases, J shed 9 bases, and the junction held 5 bases outside the gene matches. This CDR3 spans 14 amino acids. Germline loops: CDR1 SGHRS, CDR2 YFSETQ. The CDR3 here is CASSRDREGSPLHF. In DNA, the CDR3 is TGCGCCAGCAGCCGGGACAGGGAAGGTTCACCCCTCCACTTT.

V gene TRBV19 combines with J gene TRBJ2-7; 9 bases map to TRBD1. Germline V CDR1 and CDR2: LNHDA, SQIVND (reference sequence). The CDR3 is 16 residues long. After removal of 4 bases from V and 5 bases from J, the junction contained 12 bases not matched to a gene. CDR3 sequence (DNA): TGTGCCAGTAGTACCCGGAGGACAGGGGATATGAACGAGCAGTACTTC. Residues: CASSTRRTGDMNEQYF.